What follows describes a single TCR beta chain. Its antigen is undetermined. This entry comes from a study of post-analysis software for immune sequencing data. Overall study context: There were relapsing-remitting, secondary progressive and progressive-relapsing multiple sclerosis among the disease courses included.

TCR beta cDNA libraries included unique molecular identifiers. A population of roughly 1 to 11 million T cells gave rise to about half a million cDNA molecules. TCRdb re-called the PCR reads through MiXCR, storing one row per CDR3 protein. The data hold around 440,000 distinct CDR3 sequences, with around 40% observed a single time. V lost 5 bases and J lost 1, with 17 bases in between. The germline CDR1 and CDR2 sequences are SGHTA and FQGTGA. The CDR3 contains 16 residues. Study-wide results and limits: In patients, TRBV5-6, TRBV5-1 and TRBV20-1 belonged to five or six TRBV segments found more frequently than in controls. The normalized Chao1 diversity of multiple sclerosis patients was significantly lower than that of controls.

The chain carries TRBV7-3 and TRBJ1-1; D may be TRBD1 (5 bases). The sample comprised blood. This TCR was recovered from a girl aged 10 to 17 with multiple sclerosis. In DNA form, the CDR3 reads TGTGCCAGCAGCCCCTACTCCGGGACCGAGAACACTGAAGCTTTCTTT. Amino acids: CASSPYSGTENTEAFF.